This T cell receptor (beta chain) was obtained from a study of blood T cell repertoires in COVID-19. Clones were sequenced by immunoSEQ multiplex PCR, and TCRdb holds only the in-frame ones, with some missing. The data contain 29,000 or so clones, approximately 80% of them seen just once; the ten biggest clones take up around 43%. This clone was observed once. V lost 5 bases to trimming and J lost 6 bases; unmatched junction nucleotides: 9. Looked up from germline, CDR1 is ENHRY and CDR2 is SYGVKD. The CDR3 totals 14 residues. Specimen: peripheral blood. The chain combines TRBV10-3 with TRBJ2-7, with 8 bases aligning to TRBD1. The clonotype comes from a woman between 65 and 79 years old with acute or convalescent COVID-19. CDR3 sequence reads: CAISPGTGLAEQYF. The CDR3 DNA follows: TGTGCCATCAGTCCCGGGACAGGACTTGCCGAGCAGTACTTC.